This TCR beta chain is from a study of identical twins. TCRdb re-analysed the 5' RACE reads in MiXCR, keeping a single row per CDR3 protein. The table lists about 530,000 distinct CDR3 sequences, approximately 20% of them singletons. CDR1 and CDR2 (germline): SGHRS, YFSETQ. The V and J ends lost 0 bases and 5 bases respectively, with 11 bases between them. The CDR3 has 15 residues. The same data also went into a second study, on yellow fever vaccine responses in identical twins.

The chain uses TRBV5-1 and TRBJ2-2; D is ambiguous. Source material: CD4+ T cells sorted from blood. This receptor was identified in a young woman in good health. CDR3 in DNA: TGCGCCAGCAGCTTGGCGCTCGACGGGACCGGGGAGCTGTTTTTT. It specifies CASSLALDGTGELFF.